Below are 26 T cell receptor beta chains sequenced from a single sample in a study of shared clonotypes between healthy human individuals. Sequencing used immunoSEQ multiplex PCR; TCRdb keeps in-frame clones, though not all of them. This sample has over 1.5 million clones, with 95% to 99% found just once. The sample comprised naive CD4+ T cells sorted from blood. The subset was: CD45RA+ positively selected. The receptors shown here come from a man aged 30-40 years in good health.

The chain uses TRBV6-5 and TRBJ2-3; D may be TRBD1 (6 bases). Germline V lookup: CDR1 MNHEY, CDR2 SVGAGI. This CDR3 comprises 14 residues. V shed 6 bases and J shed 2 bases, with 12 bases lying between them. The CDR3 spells CASSAGTSTDTQYF. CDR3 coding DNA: TGTGCCAGCAGCGCCGGGACATCCACAGATACGCAGTATTTT.

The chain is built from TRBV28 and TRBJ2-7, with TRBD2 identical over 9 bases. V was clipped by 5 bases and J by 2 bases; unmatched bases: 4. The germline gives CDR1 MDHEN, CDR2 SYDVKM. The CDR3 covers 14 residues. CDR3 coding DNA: TGTGCCAGCAGTATCGGACTAGCGCCCTACGAGCAGTACTTC. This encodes CASSIGLAPYEQYF.

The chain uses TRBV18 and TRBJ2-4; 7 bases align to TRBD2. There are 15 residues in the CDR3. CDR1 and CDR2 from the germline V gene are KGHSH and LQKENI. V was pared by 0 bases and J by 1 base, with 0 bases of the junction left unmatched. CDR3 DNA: TGTGCCAGCTCACCACCGGGGGGGGCCAAAAACATTCAGTACTTC. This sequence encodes CASSPPGGAKNIQYF.

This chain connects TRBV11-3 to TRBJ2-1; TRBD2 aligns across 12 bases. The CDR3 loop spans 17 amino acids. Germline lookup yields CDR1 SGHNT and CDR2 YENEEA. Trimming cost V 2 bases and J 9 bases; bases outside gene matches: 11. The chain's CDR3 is CASSLRDPSGRGGEQFF. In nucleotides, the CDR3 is TGTGCCAGCAGCTTAAGAGATCCTAGCGGGAGGGGTGGTGAGCAGTTCTTC.

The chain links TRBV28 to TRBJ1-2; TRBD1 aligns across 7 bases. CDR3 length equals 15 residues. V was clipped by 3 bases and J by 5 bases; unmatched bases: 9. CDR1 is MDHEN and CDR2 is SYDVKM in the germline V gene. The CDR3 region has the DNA TGTGCCAGCAGTTTCCCCGAGGGACAGTTTTATGGCTACACCTTC. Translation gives CASSFPEGQFYGYTF.

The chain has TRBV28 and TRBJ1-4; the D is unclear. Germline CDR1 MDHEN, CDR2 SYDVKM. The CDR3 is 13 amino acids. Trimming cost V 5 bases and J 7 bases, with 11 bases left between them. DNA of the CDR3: TGTGCCAGCAGTGCCCCGGTCGGTGAAAAACTGTTTTTT. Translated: CASSAPVGEKLFF.

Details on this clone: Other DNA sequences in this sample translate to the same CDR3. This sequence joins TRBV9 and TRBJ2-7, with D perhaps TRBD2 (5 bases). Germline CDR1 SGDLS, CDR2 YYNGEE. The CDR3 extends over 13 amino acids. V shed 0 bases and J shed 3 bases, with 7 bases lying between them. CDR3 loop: CASSVGGNYEQYF. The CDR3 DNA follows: TGTGCCAGCAGCGTAGGAGGGAACTACGAGCAGTACTTC.

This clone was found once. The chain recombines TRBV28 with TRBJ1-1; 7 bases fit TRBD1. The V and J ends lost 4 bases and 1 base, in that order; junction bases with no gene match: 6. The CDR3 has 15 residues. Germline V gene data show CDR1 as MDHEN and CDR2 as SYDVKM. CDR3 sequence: CASSSYRGPNTEAFF. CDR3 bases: TGTGCCAGCAGTTCGTACAGGGGCCCGAACACTGAAGCTTTCTTT.

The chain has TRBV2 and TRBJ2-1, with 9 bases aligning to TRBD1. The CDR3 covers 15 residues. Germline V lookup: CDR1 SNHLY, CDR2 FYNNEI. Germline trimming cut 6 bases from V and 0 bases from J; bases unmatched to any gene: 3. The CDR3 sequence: CASRMDRGSYNEQFF. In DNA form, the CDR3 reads TGTGCCAGCAGGATGGACAGGGGCTCCTACAATGAGCAGTTCTTC. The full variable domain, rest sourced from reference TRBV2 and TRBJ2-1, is EPEVTQTPSHQVTQMGQEVILRCVPISNHLYFYWYRQILGQKVEFLVSFYNNEISEKSEIFDDQFSVERPDGSNFTLKIRSTKLEDSAMYFCASRMDRGSYNEQFFGPGTRLTVL.

The chain's CDR3 is CASSDRRVNQPQHF. CDR3 DNA sequence: TGTGCCAGCAGTGACAGGCGCGTTAATCAGCCCCAGCATTTT. This sequence joins TRBV28 and TRBJ1-5, with D maybe TRBD1 (6 bases). Trimming took 5 bases from V and 4 from J, leaving 12 bases between them. Germline lookup yields CDR1 MDHEN and CDR2 SYDVKM. The CDR3 totals 14 residues. Filled out from reference TRBV28 and TRBJ1-5, the complete variable domain reads DVKVTQSSRYLVKRTGEKVFLECVQDMDHENMFWYRQDPGLGLRLIYFSYDVKMKEKGDIPEGYSVSREKKERFSLILESASTNQTSMYLCASSDRRVNQPQHFGDGTRLSIL.

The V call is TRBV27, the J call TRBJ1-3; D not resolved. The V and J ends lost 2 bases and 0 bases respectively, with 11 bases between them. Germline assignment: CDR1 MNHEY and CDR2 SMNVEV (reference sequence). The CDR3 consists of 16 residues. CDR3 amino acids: CASSLHPGSSGNTIYF. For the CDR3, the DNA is TGTGCCAGCAGTTTACATCCAGGTTCCTCTGGAAACACCATATATTTT.

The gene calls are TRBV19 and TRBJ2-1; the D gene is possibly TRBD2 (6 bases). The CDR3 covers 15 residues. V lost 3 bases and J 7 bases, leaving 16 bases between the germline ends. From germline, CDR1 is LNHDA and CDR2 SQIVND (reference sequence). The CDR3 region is CASSIMPAGANEQFF. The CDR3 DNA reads TGTGCCAGTAGTATTATGCCAGCGGGTGCGAATGAGCAGTTCTTC.

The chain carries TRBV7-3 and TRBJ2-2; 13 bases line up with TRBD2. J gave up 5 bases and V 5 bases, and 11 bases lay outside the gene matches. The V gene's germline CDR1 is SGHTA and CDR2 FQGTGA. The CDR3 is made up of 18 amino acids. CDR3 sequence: CASSPLLLAGGSTGELFF. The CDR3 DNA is TGTGCCAGCAGCCCACTACTACTAGCGGGAGGGAGTACCGGGGAGCTGTTTTTT.

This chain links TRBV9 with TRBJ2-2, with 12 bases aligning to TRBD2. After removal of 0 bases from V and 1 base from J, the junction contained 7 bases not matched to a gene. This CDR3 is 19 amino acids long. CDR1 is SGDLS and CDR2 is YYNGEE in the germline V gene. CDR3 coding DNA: TGTGCCAGCAGCGTAGGGATACTAGCGGGAGGACGGAACACCGGGGAGCTGTTTTTT. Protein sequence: CASSVGILAGGRNTGELFF.

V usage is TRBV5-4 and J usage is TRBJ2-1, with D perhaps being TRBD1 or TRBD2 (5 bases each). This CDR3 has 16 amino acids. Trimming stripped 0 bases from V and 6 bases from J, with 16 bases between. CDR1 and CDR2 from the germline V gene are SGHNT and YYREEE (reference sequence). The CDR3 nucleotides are TGTGCCAGCAGCTTGGCCGGGACGAATATTGCCAATGAGCAGTTCTTC. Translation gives CASSLAGTNIANEQFF.

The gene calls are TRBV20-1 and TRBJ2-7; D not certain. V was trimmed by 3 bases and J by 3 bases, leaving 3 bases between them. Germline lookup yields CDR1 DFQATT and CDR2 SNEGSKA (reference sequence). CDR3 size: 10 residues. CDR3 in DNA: TGCAGTGCTAGCGTCTACGAGCAGTACTTC. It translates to CSASVYEQYF.

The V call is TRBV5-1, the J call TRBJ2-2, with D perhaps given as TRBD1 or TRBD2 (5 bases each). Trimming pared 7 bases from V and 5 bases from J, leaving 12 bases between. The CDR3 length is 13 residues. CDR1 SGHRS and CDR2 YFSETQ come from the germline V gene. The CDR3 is CASGTEGTGELFF. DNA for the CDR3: TGCGCCAGCGGTACAGAGGGGACCGGGGAGCTGTTTTTT.

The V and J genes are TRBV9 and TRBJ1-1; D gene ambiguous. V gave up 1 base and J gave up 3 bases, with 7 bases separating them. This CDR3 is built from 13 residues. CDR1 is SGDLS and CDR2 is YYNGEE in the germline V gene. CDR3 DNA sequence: TGTGCCAGCAGCGTAAAACACTACACTGAAGCTTTCTTT. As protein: CASSVKHYTEAFF.

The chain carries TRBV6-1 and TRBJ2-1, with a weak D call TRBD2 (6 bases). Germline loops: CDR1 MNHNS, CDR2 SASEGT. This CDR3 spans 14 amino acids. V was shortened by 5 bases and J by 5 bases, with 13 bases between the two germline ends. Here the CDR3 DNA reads TGTGCCAGCAGTCGGGACTTGACTAACAATGAGCAGTTCTTC. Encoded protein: CASSRDLTNNEQFF.

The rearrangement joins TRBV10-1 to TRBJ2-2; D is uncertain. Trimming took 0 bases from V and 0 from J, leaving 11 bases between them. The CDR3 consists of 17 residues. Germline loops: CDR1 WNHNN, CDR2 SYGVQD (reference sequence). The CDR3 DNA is TGCGCCAGCAGTGAGTCCTATCCCCGAGCGAACACCGGGGAGCTGTTTTTT. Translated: CASSESYPRANTGELFF.

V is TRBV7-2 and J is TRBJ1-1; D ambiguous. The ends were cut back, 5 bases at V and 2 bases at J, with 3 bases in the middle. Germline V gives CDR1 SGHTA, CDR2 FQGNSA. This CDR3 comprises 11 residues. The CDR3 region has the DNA TGTGCCAGCAGCCATAACACTGAAGCTTTCTTT. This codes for CASSHNTEAFF.

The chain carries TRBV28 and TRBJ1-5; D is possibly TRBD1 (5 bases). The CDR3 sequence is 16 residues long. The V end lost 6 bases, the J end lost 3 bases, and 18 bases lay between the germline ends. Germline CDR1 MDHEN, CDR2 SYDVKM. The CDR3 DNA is TGTGCCAGCAGGGAGTTAGGCCAGGGATACAATCAGCCCCAGCATTTT. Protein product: CASRELGQGYNQPQHF.

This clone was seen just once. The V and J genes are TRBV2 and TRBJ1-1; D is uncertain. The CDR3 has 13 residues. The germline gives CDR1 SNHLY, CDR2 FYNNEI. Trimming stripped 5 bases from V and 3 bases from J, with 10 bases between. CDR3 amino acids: CASSRPDYTEAFF. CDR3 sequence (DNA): TGTGCCAGCAGTAGGCCAGACTACACTGAAGCTTTCTTT. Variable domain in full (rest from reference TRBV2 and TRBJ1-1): EPEVTQTPSHQVTQMGQEVILRCVPISNHLYFYWYRQILGQKVEFLVSFYNNEISEKSEIFDDQFSVERPDGSNFTLKIRSTKLEDSAMYFCASSRPDYTEAFFGQGTRLTVV.

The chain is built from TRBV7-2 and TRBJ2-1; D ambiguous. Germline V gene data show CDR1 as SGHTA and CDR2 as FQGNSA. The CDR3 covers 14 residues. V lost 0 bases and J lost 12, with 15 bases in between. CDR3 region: CASSLAPHLLGQFF. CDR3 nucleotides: TGTGCCAGCAGCTTAGCGCCCCACCTCCTAGGGCAGTTCTTC.

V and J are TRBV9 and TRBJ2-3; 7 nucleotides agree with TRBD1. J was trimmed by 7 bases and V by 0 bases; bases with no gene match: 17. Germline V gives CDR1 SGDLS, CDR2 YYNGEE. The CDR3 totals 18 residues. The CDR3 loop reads CASSVDPVGDSLVYTQYF. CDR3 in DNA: TGTGCCAGCAGCGTAGACCCAGTAGGGGACAGCTTGGTATATACGCAGTATTTT.

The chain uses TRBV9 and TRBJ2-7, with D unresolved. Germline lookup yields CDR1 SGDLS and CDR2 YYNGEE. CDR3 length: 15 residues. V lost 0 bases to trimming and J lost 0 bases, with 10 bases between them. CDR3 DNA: TGTGCCAGCAGCGTAGATCTGGGAAGCTCCTACGAGCAGTACTTC. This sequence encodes CASSVDLGSSYEQYF.